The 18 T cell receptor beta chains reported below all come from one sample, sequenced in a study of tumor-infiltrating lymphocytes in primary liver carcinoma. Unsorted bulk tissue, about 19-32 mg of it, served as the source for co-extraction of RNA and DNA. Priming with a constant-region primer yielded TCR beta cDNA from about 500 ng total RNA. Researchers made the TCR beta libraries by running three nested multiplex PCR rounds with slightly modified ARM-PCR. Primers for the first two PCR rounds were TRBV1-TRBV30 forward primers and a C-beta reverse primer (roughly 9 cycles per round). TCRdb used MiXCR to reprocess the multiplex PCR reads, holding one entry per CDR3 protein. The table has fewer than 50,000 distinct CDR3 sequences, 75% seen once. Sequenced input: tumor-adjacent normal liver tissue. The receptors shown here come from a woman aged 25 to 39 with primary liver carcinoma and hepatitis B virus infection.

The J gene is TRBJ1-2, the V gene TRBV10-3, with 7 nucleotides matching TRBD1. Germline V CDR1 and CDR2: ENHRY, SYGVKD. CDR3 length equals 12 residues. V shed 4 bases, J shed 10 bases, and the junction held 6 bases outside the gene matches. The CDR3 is CAISGGTVHYTF. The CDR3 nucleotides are TGTGCCATCAGTGGGGGGACAGTCCACTACACCTTC.

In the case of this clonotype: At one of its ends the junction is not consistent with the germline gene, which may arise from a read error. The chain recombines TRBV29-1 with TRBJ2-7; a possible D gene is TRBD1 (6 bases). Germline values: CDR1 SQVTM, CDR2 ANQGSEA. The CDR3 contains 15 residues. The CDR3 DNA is TGCGGCGTCACCCAGTCACAGGGCTCGTCCTACGAGCAGTACTTC. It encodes CGVTQSQGSSYEQYF.

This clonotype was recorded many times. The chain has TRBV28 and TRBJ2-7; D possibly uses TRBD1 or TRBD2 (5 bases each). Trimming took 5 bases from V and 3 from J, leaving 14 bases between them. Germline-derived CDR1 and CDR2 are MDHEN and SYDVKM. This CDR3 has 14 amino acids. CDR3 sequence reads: CASSARGRNYEQYF. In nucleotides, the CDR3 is TGTGCCAGCAGTGCTAGGGGACGGAACTACGAGCAGTACTTC.

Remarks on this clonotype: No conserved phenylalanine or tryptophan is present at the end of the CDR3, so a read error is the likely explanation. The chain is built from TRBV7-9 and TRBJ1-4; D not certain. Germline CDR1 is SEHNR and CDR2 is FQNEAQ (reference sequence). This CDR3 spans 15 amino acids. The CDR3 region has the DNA TGTACCAGCAGCTTACTCACAGCAACTAATGAAAAACTGTTTTCT. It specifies CTSSLLTATNEKLFS.

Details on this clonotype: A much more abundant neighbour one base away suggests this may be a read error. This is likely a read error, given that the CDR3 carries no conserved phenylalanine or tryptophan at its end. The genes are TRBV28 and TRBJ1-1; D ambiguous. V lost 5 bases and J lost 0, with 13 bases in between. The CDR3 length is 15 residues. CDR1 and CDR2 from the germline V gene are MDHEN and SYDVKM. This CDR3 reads CASSVAGPMNTEAFL. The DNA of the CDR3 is TGTGCCAGCAGTGTCGCAGGCCCTATGAACACTGAAGCTTTCCTT.

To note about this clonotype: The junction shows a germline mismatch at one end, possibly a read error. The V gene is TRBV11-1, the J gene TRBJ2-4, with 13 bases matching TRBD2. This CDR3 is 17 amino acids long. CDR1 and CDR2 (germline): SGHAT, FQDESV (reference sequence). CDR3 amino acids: CASNSPGTSGTKNIQYF. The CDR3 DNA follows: TGTGCCAGCAACTCTCCCGGGACTAGCGGGACCAAAAATATTCAGTACTTC.

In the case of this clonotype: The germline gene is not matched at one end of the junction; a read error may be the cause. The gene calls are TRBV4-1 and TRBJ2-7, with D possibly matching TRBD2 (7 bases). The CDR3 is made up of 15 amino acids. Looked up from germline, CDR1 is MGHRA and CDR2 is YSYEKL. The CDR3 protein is CDSSLDKGGAYEQYF. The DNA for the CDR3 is TGCGACAGCAGCCTAGATAAGGGGGGGGCTTATGAGCAGTACTTC.

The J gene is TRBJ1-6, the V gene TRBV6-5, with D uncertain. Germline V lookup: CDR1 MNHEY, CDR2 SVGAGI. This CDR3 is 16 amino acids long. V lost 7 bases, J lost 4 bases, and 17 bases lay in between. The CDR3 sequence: CASTKQSAIYNSPLHF. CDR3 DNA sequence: TGTGCCAGCACTAAACAGTCTGCAATTTATAATTCACCCCTCCACTTT.

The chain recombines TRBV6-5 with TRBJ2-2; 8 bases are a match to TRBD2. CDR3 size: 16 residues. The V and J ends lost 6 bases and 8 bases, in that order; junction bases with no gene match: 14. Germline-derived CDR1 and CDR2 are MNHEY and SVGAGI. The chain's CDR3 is CASRLTSARGTGELFF. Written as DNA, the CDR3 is TGTGCCAGCAGGTTGACTAGCGCCCGAGGCACAGGGGAGCTGTTTTTT.

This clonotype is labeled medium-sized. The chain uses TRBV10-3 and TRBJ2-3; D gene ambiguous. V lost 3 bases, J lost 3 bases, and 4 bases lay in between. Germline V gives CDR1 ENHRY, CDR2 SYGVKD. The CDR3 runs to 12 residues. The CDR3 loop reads CAISEQTDTQYF. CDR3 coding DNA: TGTGCCATCAGTGAACAGACAGATACGCAGTATTTT.

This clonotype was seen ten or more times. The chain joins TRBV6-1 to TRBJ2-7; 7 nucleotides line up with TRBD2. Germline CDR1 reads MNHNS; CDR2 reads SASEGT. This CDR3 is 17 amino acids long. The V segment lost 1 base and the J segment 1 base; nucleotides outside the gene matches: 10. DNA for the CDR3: TGTGCCAGCAGTGAAGGCGTTGCGGGAGCCGGTTCCTACGAGCAGTACTTC. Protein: CASSEGVAGAGSYEQYF.

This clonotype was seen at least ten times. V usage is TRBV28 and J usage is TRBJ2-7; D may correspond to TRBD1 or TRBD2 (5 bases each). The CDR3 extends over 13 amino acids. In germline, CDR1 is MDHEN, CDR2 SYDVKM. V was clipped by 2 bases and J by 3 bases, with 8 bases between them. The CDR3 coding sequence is TGTGCCAGCAGTTTAGGGGGATACTACGAGCAGTACTTC. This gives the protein CASSLGGYYEQYF.

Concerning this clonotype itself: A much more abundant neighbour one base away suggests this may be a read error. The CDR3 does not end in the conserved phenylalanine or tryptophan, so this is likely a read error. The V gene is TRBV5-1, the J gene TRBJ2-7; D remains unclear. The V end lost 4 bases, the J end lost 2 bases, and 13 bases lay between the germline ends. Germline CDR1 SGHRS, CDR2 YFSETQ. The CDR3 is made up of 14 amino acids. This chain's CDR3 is CASSPPGAPYEQYL. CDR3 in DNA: TGCGCCAGCAGCCCACCCGGAGCCCCCTACGAGCAGTACTTA.

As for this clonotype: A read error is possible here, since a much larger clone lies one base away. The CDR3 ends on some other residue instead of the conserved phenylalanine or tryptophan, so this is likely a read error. CDR3 residues: CASSRGRTSGSYNEQFI. The CDR3 nucleotides are TGTGCCAGCTCCCGGGGGAGGACTAGCGGGAGTTACAATGAGCAGTTCATC. This sequence joins TRBV2 and TRBJ2-1, with 13 bases fitting TRBD2. Germline trimming cut 8 bases from V and 4 bases from J; bases unmatched to any gene: 11. CDR1 is SNHLY, CDR2 FYNNEI, per germline. The CDR3 is made up of 17 amino acids.

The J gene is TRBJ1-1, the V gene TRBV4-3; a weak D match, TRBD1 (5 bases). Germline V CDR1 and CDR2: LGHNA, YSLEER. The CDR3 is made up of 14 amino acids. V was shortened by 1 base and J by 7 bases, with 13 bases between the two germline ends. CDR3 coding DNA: TGCGCCAGCAGCCAAGCATGGGGCCGGAATGAAGCTTTCTTT. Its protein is CASSQAWGRNEAFF.

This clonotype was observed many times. The CDR3 loop is CASSLGRTHGYTF. DNA for the CDR3: TGTGCCTCCAGCCTGGGCAGGACCCATGGCTACACCTTC. The rearrangement joins TRBV30 to TRBJ1-2, with D uncertain. Germline V CDR1 and CDR2: GTSNPN, SVGIG (reference sequence). The CDR3 spans 13 residues. Deletions cut 7 bases from V and 6 bases from J, with 18 bases between.

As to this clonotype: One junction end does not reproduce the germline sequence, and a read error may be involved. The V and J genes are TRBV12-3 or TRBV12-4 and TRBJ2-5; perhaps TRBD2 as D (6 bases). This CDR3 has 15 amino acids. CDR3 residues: CVSSTYPGSEGTQYF. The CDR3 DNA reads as TGTGTCAGCAGCACATACCCCGGGAGTGAAGGGACCCAGTACTTC.

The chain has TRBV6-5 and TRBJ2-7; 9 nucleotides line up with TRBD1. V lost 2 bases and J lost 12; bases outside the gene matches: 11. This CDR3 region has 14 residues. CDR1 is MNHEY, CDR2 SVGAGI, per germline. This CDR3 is CASSYGTGLGELYF. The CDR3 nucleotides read TGTGCCAGCAGTTACGGGACAGGGCTGGGCGAACTGTACTTC.